This T cell receptor (beta chain) was identified in a study of cytomegalovirus exposure and HLA in healthy donors. General observations from the study: Cytomegalovirus association was assigned to 150 to 200 TCR beta chains. In a later analysis, TCR beta V- and J-gene trimming showed a link to a missense DCLRE1C variant. Some V segments, TRBV6-2 and TRBV6-3 among them, were indistinguishable and were therefore excluded.

The germline gives CDR1 MNHEY, CDR2 SMNVEV (reference sequence). V was pared by 2 bases and J by 2 bases, with 6 bases between. The length of the CDR3 is 13 residues. Both 60 Vbeta primers and 13 Jbeta primers went into the PCR. Generated by immunoSEQ multiplex PCR, the TCRdb table keeps only in-frame clones and is missing some. The data hold hundreds of thousands of clones, with 80% to 90% observed a single time. This clone was observed a few times. Its antigen is currently unknown. This chain connects TRBV27 to TRBJ1-1; D unresolved. Sequences were obtained from PBMCs. The clonotype originates from a young woman in good health and CMV-seronegative. The CDR3 coding sequence is TGTGCCAGCAGTTTAGGCCGTAACACTGAAGCTTTCTTT. Residues: CASSLGRNTEAFF.